This T cell receptor beta chain was captured in a study of spatial heterogeneity in lung cancer. TCRdb independently ran MiXCR on the 5' RACE reads; one entry per CDR3 protein. This repertoire shows 23,000 or so distinct CDR3 sequences, 5.5% to 8.5% found once; its top ten account for 14%. As for time point: sample taken at primary tumor resection. The study sequenced unsorted whole RNA from tumor, nontumor lung or frozen PBMC. V was pared by 3 bases and J by 5 bases, with 13 bases between. The germline CDR1 and CDR2 sequences are MRHNA and SNTAGT. The CDR3 has 15 amino acids. The sequences come from PBMCs, collected at surgery. This chain joins TRBV6-4 and TRBJ1-4; no clear D. This receptor was obtained from a male donor with early-stage non-small cell lung cancer. CDR3 in amino acids: CASSEYHGVNEKLFF. CDR3 nucleotides: TGTGCCAGCAGTGAATACCACGGTGTAAATGAAAAACTGTTTTTT.